The source of this T cell receptor beta chain is a study of T-cell memory formation after mild COVID-19. Study details: The study found TCR clusters largely donor specific. Whole-study findings and limits: Contracting clones localized mainly to CM and EM when CD4+ and mainly to EMRA when CD8+.

Worth noting for this clonotype: The antigen is unknown.

TCRdb recomputed calls from the 5' RACE reads with MiXCR, one row per CDR3 protein. The repertoire holds around 410,000 distinct CDR3 sequences, around 22% seen once, with approximately 14% in the top ten. CDR3 length: 14 amino acids. Germline V gene sequence: CDR1 SGHRS, CDR2 YFSETQ. V lost 1 base to trimming and J lost 4 bases, with 8 bases between them. Sequencing was performed on PBMCs or a T cell subset sorted from them (not recorded which). The TCR was taken from an adult woman who had mild COVID-19 (a few samples of this study predate the infection). Cell type and time point are not known. The V call is TRBV5-1, the J call TRBJ2-2; tentative D call: TRBD1 (5 bases). The CDR3 DNA reads as TGCGCCAGCAGCTTGACTACAGGCACCGGGGAGCTGTTTTTT. Encoded protein: CASSLTTGTGELFF.